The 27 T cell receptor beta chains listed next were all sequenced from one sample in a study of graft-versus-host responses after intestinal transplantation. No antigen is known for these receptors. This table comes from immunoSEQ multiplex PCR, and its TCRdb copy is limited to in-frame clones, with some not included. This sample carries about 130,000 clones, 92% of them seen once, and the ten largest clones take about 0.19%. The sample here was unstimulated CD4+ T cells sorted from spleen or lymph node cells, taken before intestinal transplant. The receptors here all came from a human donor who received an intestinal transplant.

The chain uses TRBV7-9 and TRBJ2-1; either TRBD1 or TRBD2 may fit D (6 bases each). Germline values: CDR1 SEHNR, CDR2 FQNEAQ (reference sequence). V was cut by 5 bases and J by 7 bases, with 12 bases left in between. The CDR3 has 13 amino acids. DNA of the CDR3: TGTGCCAGCAGCACAAGGGGGGTGAATGAGCAGTTCTTC. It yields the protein CASSTRGVNEQFF.

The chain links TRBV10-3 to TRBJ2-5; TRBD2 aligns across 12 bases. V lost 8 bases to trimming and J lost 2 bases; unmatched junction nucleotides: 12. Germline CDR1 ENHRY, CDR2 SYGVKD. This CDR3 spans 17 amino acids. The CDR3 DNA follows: TGTGCCATCTCAAGACTAGCGGGAGAGGAAGGTCAAGAGACCCAGTACTTC. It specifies CAISRLAGEEGQETQYF.

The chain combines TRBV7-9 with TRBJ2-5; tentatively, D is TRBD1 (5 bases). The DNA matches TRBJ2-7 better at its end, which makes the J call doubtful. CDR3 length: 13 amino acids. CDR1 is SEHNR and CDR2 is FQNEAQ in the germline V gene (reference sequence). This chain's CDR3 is CASSFQGTIEQYF. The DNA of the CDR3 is TGTGCCAGCAGCTTTCAGGGTACGATCGAGCAGTACTTC.

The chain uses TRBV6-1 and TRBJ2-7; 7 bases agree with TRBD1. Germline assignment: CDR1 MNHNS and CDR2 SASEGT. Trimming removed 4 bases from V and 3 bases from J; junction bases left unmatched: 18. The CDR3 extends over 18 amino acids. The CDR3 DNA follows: TGTGCCAGCAGTGTTCTTGGGACACGACAGGGCAAGATCTACGAGCAGTACTTC. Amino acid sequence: CASSVLGTRQGKIYEQYF.

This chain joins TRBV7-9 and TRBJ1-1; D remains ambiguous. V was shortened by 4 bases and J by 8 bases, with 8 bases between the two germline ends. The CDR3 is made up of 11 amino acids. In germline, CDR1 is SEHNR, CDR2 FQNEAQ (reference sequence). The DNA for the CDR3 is TGTGCCAGCAGCTCCGACCTAGAAGCTTTCTTT. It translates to CASSSDLEAFF.

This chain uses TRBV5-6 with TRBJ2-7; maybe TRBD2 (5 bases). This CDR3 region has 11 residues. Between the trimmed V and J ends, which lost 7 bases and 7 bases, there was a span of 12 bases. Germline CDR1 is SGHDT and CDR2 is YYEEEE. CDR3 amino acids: CASQSGKEQYF. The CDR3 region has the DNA TGTGCCAGCCAATCGGGGAAGGAGCAGTACTTC.

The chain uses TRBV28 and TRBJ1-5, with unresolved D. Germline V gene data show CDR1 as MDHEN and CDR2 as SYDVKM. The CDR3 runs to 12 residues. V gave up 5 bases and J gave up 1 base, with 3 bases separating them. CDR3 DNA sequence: TGTGCCAGCAGTAGGAGCAATCAGCCCCAGCATTTT. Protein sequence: CASSRSNQPQHF.

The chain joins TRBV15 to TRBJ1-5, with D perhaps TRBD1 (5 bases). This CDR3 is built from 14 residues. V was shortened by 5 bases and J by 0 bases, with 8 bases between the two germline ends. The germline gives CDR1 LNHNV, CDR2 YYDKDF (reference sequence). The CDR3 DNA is TGTGCCACCAGCCGGGGGGATAGCAATCAGCCCCAGCATTTT. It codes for CATSRGDSNQPQHF.

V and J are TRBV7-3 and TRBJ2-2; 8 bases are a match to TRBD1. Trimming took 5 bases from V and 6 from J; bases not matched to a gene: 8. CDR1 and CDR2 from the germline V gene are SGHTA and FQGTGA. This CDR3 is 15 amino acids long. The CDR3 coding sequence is TGTGCCAGCAGCATGGCAGGGGGCGCCCCCGGGGAGCTGTTTTTT. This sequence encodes CASSMAGGAPGELFF. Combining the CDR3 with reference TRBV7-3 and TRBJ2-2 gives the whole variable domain GAGVSQTPSNKVTEKGKYVELRCDPISGHTALYWYRQSLGQGPEFLIYFQGTGAADDSGLPNDRFFAVRPEGSVSTLKIQRTERGDSAVYLCASSMAGGAPGELFFGEGSRLTVL.

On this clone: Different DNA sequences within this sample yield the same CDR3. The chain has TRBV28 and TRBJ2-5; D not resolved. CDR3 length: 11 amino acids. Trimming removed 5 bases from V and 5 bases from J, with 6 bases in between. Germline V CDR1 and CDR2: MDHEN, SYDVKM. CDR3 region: CASSLRETQYF. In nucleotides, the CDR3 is TGTGCCAGCAGTCTGCGGGAGACCCAGTACTTC.

The CDR3 loop reads CASSETSGTYNEQFF. In DNA form, the CDR3 reads TGTGCCAGCAGTGAAACTAGCGGGACCTACAATGAGCAGTTCTTC. The V gene is TRBV2, the J gene TRBJ2-1; TRBD2 aligns across 10 bases. This CDR3 contains 15 residues. Germline lookup yields CDR1 SNHLY and CDR2 FYNNEI. V lost 2 bases and J lost 2; bases outside the gene matches: 0.

The CDR3 sequence: CASSDTGEDQPQHF. DNA of the CDR3: TGTGCCAGCAGTGACACAGGGGAGGATCAGCCCCAGCATTTT. The genes are TRBV2 and TRBJ1-5; the match to TRBD1 covers 7 bases. Trimming cost V 3 bases and J 5 bases; bases outside gene matches: 4. This CDR3 is 14 amino acids long. Germline loops: CDR1 SNHLY, CDR2 FYNNEI.

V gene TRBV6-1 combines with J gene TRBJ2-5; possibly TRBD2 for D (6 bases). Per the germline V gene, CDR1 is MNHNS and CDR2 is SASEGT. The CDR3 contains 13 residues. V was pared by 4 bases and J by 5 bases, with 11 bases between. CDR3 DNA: TGTGCCAGCAGTGTTGGGGGGAAGGAGACCCAGTACTTC. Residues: CASSVGGKETQYF.

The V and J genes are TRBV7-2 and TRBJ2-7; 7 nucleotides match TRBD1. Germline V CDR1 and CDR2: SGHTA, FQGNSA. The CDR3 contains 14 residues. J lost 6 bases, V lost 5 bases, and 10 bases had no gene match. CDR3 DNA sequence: TGTGCCAGCAGCCGTGACAGGGTTCTTAGCGAGCAGTACTTC. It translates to CASSRDRVLSEQYF.

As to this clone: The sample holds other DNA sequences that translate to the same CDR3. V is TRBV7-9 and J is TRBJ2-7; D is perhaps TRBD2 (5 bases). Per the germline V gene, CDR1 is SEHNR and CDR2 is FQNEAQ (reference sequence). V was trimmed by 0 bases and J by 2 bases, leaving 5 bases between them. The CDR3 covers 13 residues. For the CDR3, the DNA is TGTGCCAGCAGCTTAGCCGGGACCTACGAGCAGTACTTC. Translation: CASSLAGTYEQYF. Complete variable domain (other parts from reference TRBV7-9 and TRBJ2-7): DTGVSQNPRHKITKRGQNVTFRCDPISEHNRLYWYRQTLGQGPEFLTYFQNEAQLEKSRLLSDRFSAERPKGSFSTLEIQRTEQGDSAMYLCASSLAGTYEQYFGPGTRLTVT.

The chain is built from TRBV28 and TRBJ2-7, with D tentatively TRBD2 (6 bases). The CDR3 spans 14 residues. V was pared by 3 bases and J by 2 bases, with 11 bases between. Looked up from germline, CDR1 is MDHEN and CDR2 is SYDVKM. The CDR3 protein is CASSFGLSPYEQYF. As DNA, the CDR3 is TGTGCCAGCAGTTTTGGACTATCTCCCTACGAGCAGTACTTC.

CDR3 sequence reads: CASSLEVAVQRTEQYF. The CDR3, as DNA: TGCGCCAGCAGCTTGGAAGTCGCTGTTCAGAGGACCGAGCAGTACTTC. V and J are TRBV5-1 and TRBJ2-7, with D hard to call. The germline V gene has CDR1 SGHRS and CDR2 YFSETQ. V gave up 0 bases and J gave up 6 bases, with 19 bases separating them. This CDR3 is 16 amino acids long.

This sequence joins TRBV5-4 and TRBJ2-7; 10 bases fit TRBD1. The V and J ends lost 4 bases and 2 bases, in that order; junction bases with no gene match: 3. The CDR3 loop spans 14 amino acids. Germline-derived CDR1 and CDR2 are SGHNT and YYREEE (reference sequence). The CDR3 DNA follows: TGTGCCAGCAGCCCTGGGACAGGGGCCTACGAGCAGTACTTC. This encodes CASSPGTGAYEQYF. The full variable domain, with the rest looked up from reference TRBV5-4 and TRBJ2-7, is ETGVTQSPTHLIKTRGQQVTLRCSSQSGHNTVSWYQQALGQGPQFIFQYYREEENGRGNFPPRFSGLQFPNYSSELNVNALELDDSALYLCASSPGTGAYEQYFGPGTRLTVT.

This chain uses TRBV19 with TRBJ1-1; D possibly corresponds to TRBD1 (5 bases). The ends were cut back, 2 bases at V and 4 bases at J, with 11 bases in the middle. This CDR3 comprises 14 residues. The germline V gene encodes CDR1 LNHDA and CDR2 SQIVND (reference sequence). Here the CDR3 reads CASSISGRGTEAFF. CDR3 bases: TGTGCCAGTAGTATATCTGGGAGGGGCACTGAAGCTTTCTTT.

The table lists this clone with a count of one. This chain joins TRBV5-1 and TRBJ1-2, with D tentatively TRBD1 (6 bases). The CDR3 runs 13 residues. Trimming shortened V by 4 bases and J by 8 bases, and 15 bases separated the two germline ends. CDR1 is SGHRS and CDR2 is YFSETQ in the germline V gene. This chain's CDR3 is CASSDDPQGGYTF. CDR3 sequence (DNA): TGCGCCAGCAGCGACGACCCACAGGGAGGCTACACCTTC.

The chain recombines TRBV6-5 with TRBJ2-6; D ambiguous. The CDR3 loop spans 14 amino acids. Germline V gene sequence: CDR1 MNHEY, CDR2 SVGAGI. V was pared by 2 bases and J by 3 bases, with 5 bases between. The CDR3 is CASSYLGGANVLTF. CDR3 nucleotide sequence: TGTGCCAGCAGTTACCTCGGTGGGGCCAACGTCCTGACTTTC.

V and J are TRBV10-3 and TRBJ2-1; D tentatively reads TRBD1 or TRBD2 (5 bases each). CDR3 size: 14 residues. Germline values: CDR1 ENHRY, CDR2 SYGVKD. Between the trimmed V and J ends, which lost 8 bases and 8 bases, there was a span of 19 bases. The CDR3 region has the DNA TGTGCCATCTCCAGGGACCTCTCTATGTATGAGCAGTTCTTC. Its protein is CAISRDLSMYEQFF.

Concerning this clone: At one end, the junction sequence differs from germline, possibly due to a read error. CDR3 DNA sequence: TGCAGTGGGCTGGAATGGGATGAGATCTTC. It yields the protein CSGLEWDEIF. The chain employs TRBV20-1 and TRBJ2-1; D ambiguous. CDR3 length equals 10 residues. Germline values: CDR1 DFQATT, CDR2 SNEGSKA (reference sequence).

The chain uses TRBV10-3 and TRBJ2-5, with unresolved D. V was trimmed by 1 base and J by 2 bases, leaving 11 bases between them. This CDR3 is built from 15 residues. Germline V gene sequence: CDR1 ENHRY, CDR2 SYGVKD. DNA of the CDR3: TGTGCCATCAGTGAGTTTCAAGGGCGGCAAGAGACCCAGTACTTC. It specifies CAISEFQGRQETQYF.

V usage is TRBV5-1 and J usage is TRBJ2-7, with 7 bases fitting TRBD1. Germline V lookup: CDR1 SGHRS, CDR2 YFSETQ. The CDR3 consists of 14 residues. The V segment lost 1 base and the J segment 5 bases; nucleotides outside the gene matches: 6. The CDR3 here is CASSLWTGLDEQYF. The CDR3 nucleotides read TGCGCCAGCAGCTTGTGGACAGGTCTGGACGAGCAGTACTTC. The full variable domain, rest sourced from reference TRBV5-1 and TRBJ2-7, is KAGVTQTPRYLIKTRGQQVTLSCSPISGHRSVSWYQQTPGQGLQFLFEYFSETQRNKGNFPGRFSGRQFSNSRSEMNVSTLELGDSALYLCASSLWTGLDEQYFGPGTRLTVT.

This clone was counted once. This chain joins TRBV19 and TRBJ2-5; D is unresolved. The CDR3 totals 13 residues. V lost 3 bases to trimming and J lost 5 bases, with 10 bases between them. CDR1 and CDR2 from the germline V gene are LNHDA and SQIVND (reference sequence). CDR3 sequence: CASSILGSETQYF. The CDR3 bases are TGTGCCAGTAGTATCCTGGGCTCGGAGACCCAGTACTTC.

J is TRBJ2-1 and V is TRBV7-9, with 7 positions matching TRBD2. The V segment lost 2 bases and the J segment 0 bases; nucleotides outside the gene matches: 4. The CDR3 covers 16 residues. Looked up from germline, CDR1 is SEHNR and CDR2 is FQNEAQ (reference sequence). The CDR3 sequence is CASSLTSGISYNEQFF. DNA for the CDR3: TGTGCCAGCAGCTTAACCAGCGGGATCTCCTACAATGAGCAGTTCTTC.